This TCR beta chain was identified during a study of T cell repertoires in cytomegalovirus infection. For the study at large: The study used recently identified HLA-C-restricted and well-studied HLA-B-restricted CMV epitopes. Shared public TCR beta signatures pointed to both CMV infection and a matching HLA type.

General study results and limits: Across the ex vivo response, the dominant clonotypes were HLA-C-restricted CMV-specific TCR beta clonotypes. Of the TCR beta families, the public ones yielded a cumulative frequency that identified carriers of CMV plus the relevant HLA.

This clonotype was seen ten or more times. Its antigen is as yet unknown. TCRdb passed the reads through MiXCR, listing each CDR3 protein once. The data contain around 900,000 distinct CDR3 sequences, 30% to 40% of them singletons. The sequences come from cultured CD8+ T cells from PBMCs, collected from culture after CMV antigen stimulation. The origin of this receptor is a human donor in good health (CMV status not recorded). Some clones in this sample may be carry-over from other donors' samples.

The CDR3 is CASSVWNTEAFF. The CDR3 nucleotides are TGTGCCAGCAGTGTTTGGAACACTGAAGCTTTCTTT. The J gene is TRBJ1-1, the V gene TRBV2; D is unclear. Trimming pared 4 bases from V and 1 base from J, leaving 4 bases between. The CDR3 has 12 amino acids. The germline gives CDR1 SNHLY, CDR2 FYNNEI.